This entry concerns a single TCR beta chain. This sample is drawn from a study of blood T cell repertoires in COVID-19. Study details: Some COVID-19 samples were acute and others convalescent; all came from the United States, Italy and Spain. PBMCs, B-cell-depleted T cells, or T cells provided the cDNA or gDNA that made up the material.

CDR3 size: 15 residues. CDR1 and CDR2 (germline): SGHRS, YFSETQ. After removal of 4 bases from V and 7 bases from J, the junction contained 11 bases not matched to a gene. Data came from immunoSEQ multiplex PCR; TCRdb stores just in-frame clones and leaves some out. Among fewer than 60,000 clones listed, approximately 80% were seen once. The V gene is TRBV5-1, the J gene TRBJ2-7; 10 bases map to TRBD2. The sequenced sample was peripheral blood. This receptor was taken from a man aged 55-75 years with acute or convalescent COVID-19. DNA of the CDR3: TGCGCCAGCAGCCTCCAGCCGGGGACTAGCGATGAGCAGTACTTC. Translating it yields CASSLQPGTSDEQYF.